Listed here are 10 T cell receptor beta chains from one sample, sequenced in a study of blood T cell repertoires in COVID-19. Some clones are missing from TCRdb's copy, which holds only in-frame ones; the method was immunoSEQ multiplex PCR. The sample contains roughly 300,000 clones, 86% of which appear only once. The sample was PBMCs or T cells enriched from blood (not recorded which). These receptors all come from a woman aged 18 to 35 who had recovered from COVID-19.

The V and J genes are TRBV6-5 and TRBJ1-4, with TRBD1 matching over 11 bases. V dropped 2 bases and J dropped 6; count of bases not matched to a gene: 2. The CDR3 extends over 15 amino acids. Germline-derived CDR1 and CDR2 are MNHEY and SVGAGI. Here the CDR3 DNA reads TGTGCCAGCAGTTACCGGACAGGGGGCGATGAAAAACTGTTTTTT. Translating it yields CASSYRTGGDEKLFF.

The CDR3 protein is CASSSQGAGNQPQHF. The CDR3 DNA follows: TGTGCCAGCAGTTCACAGGGGGCAGGCAATCAGCCCCAGCATTTT. The chain uses TRBV28 and TRBJ1-5, with 9 bases matching TRBD1. Losses at the gene ends were 4 bases for V and 2 bases for J; bases not matched to a gene: 3. CDR1 is MDHEN and CDR2 is SYDVKM in the germline V gene. CDR3 length: 15 amino acids. Variable domain in full (rest from reference TRBV28 and TRBJ1-5): DVKVTQSSRYLVKRTGEKVFLECVQDMDHENMFWYRQDPGLGLRLIYFSYDVKMKEKGDIPEGYSVSREKKERFSLILESASTNQTSMYLCASSSQGAGNQPQHFGDGTRLSIL.

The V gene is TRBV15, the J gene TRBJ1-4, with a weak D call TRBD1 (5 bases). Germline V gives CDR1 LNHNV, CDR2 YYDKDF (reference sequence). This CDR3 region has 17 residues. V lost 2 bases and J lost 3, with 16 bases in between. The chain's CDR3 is CATSRLSSGRANEKLFF. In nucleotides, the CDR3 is TGTGCCACCAGCAGACTCTCCTCTGGCAGGGCTAATGAAAAACTGTTTTTT.

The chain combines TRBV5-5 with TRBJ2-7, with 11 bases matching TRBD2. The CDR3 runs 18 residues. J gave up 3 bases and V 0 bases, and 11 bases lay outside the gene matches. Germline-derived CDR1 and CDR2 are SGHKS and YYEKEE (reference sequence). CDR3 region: CASSLGLAGWKEGYEQYF. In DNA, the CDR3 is TGTGCCAGCAGCTTGGGACTAGCGGGGTGGAAAGAGGGCTACGAGCAGTACTTC. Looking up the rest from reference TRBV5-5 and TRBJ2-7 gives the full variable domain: DAGVTQSPTHLIKTRGQQVTLRCSPISGHKSVSWYQQVLGQGPQFIFQYYEKEERGRGNFPDRFSARQFPNYSSELNVNALLLGDSALYLCASSLGLAGWKEGYEQYFGPGTRLTVT.

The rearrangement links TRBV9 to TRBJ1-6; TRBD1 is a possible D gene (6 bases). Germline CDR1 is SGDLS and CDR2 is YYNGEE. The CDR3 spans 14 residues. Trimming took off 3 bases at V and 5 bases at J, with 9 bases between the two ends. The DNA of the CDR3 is TGTGCCAGCAGCGCCCGGACAGATAATTCACCCCTCCACTTT. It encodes CASSARTDNSPLHF.

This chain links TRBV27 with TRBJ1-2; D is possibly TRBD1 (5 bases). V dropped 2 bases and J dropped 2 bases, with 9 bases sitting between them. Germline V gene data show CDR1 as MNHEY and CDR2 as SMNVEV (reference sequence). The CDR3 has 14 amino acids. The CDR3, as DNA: TGTGCCAGCAGTTTACAGGCAGGGAACTATGGCTACACCTTC. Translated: CASSLQAGNYGYTF.

The chain's CDR3 is CASRDRGFYEQYF. The CDR3 region has the DNA TGTGCCAGCAGGGACAGGGGATTCTACGAGCAGTACTTC. The chain joins TRBV6-5 to TRBJ2-7; the match to TRBD1 covers 9 bases. Trimming at V came to 6 bases and at J to 3 bases, leaving 3 bases not matched to a gene. CDR1 is MNHEY and CDR2 is SVGAGI in the germline V gene. This CDR3 is built from 13 residues.

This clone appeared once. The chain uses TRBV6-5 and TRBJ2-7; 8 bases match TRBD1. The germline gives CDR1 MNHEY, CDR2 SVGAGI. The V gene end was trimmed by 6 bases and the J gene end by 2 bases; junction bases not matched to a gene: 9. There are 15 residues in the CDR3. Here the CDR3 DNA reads TGTGCCAGCAGGGTAGGGGGGACAGGCCCCTACGAGCAGTACTTC. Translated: CASRVGGTGPYEQYF.

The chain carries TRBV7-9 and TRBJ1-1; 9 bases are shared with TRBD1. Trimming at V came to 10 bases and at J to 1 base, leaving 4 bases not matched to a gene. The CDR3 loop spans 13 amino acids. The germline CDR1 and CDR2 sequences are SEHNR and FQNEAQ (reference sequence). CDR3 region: CAIRDRENTEAFF. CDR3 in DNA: TGTGCCATCAGGGACAGGGAGAACACTGAAGCTTTCTTT.

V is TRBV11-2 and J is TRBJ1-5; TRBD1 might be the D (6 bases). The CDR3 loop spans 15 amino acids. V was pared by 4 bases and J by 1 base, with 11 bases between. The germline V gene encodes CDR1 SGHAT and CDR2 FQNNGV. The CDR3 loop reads CASSSSTGSNQPQHF. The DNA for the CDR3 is TGTGCCAGCAGCTCCTCGACAGGCAGCAATCAGCCCCAGCATTTT.